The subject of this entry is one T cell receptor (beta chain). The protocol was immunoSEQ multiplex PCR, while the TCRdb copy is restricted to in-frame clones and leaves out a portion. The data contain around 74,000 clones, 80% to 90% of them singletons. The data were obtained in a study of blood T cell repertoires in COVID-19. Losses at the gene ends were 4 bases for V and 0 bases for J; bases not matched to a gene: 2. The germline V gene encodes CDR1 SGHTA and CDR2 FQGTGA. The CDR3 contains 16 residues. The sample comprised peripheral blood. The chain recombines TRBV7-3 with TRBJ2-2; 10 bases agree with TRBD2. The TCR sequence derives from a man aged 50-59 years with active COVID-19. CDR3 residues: CASSYLAGANTGELFF. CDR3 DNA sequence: TGTGCCAGCAGCTACCTAGCGGGAGCGAACACCGGGGAGCTGTTTTTT.